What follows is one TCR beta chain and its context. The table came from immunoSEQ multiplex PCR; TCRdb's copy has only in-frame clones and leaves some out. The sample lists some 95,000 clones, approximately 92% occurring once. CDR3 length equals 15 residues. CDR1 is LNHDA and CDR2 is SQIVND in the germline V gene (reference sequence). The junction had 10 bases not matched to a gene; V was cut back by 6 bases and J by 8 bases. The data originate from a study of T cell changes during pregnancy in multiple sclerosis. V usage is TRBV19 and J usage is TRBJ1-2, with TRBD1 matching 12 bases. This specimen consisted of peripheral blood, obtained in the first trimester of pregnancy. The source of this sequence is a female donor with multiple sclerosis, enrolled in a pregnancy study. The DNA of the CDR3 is TGTGCCAGTAGCGGGAGGGGGACAGGGGGCGTCGGCTACACCTTC. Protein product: CASSGRGTGGVGYTF.